This TCR beta chain appears in the sequencing data of a study of identical twins (TCRdb year 2016). Background on the whole study: To test whether fetal clonotypes persist, the study used deep sequencing on TCR alpha and beta repertoires from monozygotic twins, unrelated adults of various ages, and cord blood. Replicate twin experiments were performed at different times using different library preparation protocols to rule out contamination. The research as a whole found: Conclusions relied on cross-sectional statistical analysis, since the same donors could not be followed over many years. In beta out-of-frame sequences, excess twin sharing was weaker, because having fewer shared sequences lowered the signal-to-noise ratio. Invariant T cells such as MAIT and iNKT could partly confound zero-insertion analyses, though diverse VJ usage argued against this for most clonotypes. Abundant cord blood beta clonotypes carried fewer insertions; young adult naive repertoires showed a weaker similar trend, while memory repertoires showed none. Compared with coincidental sharing between unrelated individuals, an excess of low generation-probability sequences was observed among out-of-frame TCR alpha sequences shared between twins. In monozygotic twins, out-of-frame TCR alpha sharing was systematically underestimated by recombination models, although the models agreed with sharing between unrelated individuals.

The protocol used for the library was 5' RACE. Sequencer: Illumina HiSeq 2000. A universal primer binding site was added through template switching, and the final cDNA carried a unique molecular identifier so that TCR cDNA molecules could be counted accurately. First-strand cDNA for TCR alpha and beta chains was synthesized from specific primers in the conserved constant-segment region. To control for contamination, each cDNA library was double barcoded with a SMART-Mk sample barcode plus Illumina barcodes. TruSeq adapter sequences along with Illumina sample barcodes were introduced in two successive PCR steps. The Illumina HiSeq platform was used with custom primers to sequence TCR alpha and beta cDNA libraries. The published analysis was carried out like this. MiGEC processed the raw reads to extract unique molecular identifiers, while MiXCR was used to determine the CDR3 positions. Recombination models were inferred per individual with the repgenHMM and IGoR tools using an EM algorithm. Shared clonotypes were analyzed with the tcR package in R, and sharing was normalized by the product of cloneset sizes. To study raw recombination without the effects of thymic and clonal selection, out-of-frame nonproductive sequences were analyzed. TCRdb trimmed the raw reads at Q25, called clones with MiXCR and kept productive beta chains. Here each entry gathers all rows of one CDR3 protein and keeps the most common genes and DNA. The V and J calls come from TCRdb's annotation, not from the publication. A total of 240,000 or so distinct CDR3 sequences appear in this sample, 9.5% to 15% of them only once. The ten largest make up roughly 3.7% of the sample.

This clonotype was detected many times. Its antigen is still unknown. Base qualities are missing; no much larger clone stands one base away. V drops 2 bases and J drops 7 bases, leaving 9 bases in between. Based on the germline V gene (reference sequence), the CDR1 and CDR2 sequences are LNHDA and SQIVND. The cysteine opens and the phenylalanine closes a CDR3 of 13 amino acids. The only DNA kept is the CDR3, 39 bases in frame from the first base. Every donor was a healthy Caucasian. Three pairs of female monozygotic twins, all aged about 18 to 30 years, were included in the twin cohort. Miltenyi CD45RO+ enrichment and human naive T-cell isolation kits were used to isolate memory (CD45RO+) and naive T cells from PBMC. These data are also associated with another study on yellow fever vaccine responses in identical twins. Per the second study: The authors reported that the T cell response to vaccination in identical twins appeared partly convergent and partly personalized. Focusing on identical twins, the study followed the T cell clones that responded to the vaccine, and did so with precision.

This TCR was recovered from a woman aged 18-30 years in good health. The V and J genes are TRBV19 and TRBJ2-1; the D segment might be TRBD1 or TRBD2, since each matches 6 bases. The specimen sequenced was memory (CD45RO+) T cells sorted from blood. The cell subset or site label, read with the paper, signifies: CD45RO+ enriched T cells. Read as DNA, the sequence is TGTGCCAGTAGTATAAGAGGGGGGAATGAGCAGTTCTTC. Translation gives CASSIRGGNEQFF.